This T cell receptor beta chain derives from a study of response to subunit inactivated influenza vaccine. V lost 0 bases and J lost 1; bases outside the gene matches: 6. Germline V gives CDR1 SGHDT, CDR2 YYEEEE. This CDR3 has 17 amino acids. This clonotype was counted only a few times. MiXCR, applied by TCRdb to the RT-PCR reads, yields one record per CDR3 protein. The repertoire has about 480,000 distinct CDR3 sequences, 10% to 15% of them found once; the top ten carry under 15%. The receptor was derived from a man aged 45 to 65 who received an inactivated influenza vaccine. The source material was PBMCs from blood, sampled about 40 days after vaccination. This rearrangement joins TRBV5-6 to TRBJ2-4; 8 bases are a match to TRBD2. The CDR3 sequence: CASSLVSSGIAKNIQYF. DNA for the CDR3: TGTGCCAGCAGCTTGGTTAGTAGCGGGATTGCCAAAAACATTCAGTACTTC.